The 17 T cell receptor beta chains below come from one sample, sequenced in a study of control samples from healthy donors and cancer patients. TCRdb's copy holds only in-frame clones and misses some; the assay was immunoSEQ multiplex PCR. There are under 110,000 clones in the sample; roughly 90% occur only once, and over 6.5% lies in the top ten. Material for sequencing was blood. The receptors derive from a young man in good health.

The chain joins TRBV5-1 to TRBJ2-5, with 10 bases matching TRBD2. V lost 3 bases, J lost 1 base, and 6 bases stayed unmatched. CDR3 length equals 16 residues. From germline, CDR1 is SGHRS and CDR2 YFSETQ. Written as DNA, the CDR3 is TGCGCCAGCAGCTCGTTAGCGGGAGGCCCCCAAGAGACCCAGTACTTC. It specifies CASSSLAGGPQETQYF.

This chain uses TRBV19 with TRBJ1-5, with D perhaps TRBD1 (5 bases). Germline CDR1 LNHDA, CDR2 SQIVND (reference sequence). The CDR3 spans 14 residues. V shed 6 bases and J shed 6 bases, with 15 bases lying between them. CDR3 nucleotides: TGTGCCAGTAGAGATCCAATGGGGGTTCAGCCCCAGCATTTT. Amino acids: CASRDPMGVQPQHF.

This chain joins TRBV6-5 and TRBJ2-3; unclear D gene. The germline gives CDR1 MNHEY, CDR2 SVGAGI. CDR3 length equals 15 residues. V gave up 6 bases and J gave up 3 bases, with 16 bases separating them. CDR3 region: CASSTSQLRTDTQYF. CDR3 in DNA: TGTGCCAGCAGCACCTCACAACTGAGGACAGATACGCAGTATTTT.

V usage is TRBV3-1 (or the pseudogene TRBV3-2) and J usage is TRBJ1-2; D remains ambiguous. The germline V and J ends were trimmed by 3 bases and 5 bases, with 4 bases remaining between them. The V gene's germline CDR1 is LGHDT and CDR2 YNNKEL (reference sequence). The CDR3 is made up of 11 amino acids. The CDR3 loop is CASSQRYGYTF. For the CDR3, the DNA is TGTGCCAGCAGCCAGAGATATGGCTACACCTTC.

This clone is a singleton in its sample. The chain has TRBV4-1 and TRBJ1-1; D is undetermined. Trimming shortened V by 4 bases and J by 4 bases, and 16 bases separated the two germline ends. The CDR3 loop spans 15 amino acids. Germline CDR1 and CDR2: MGHRA and YSYEKL. The CDR3 sequence: CASSLNPPGITEAFF. The CDR3, as DNA: TGCGCCAGCAGCCTAAATCCTCCCGGGATCACTGAAGCTTTCTTT.

DNA for the CDR3: TGTGCCAGCAGCTTTAGTGTAGGAGGGAACACTGAAGCTTTCTTT. This encodes CASSFSVGGNTEAFF. This chain connects TRBV9 to TRBJ1-1; D gene ambiguous. The CDR3 totals 15 residues. Trimming pared 4 bases from V and 1 base from J, leaving 14 bases between. Germline V gives CDR1 SGDLS, CDR2 YYNGEE.

This chain links TRBV4-1 with TRBJ1-3; D is undetermined. Deletions cut 4 bases from V and 1 base from J, with 2 bases between. Germline-derived CDR1 and CDR2 are MGHRA and YSYEKL. The CDR3 sequence is 12 residues long. The CDR3 is CASSPSGNTIYF. For the CDR3, the DNA is TGCGCCAGCAGCCCTTCTGGAAACACCATATATTTT.

The rearrangement links TRBV27 to TRBJ1-4; D not certain. Germline CDR1 and CDR2: MNHEY and SMNVEV (reference sequence). The CDR3 spans 14 residues. Trimming took 6 bases from V and 6 from J, leaving 14 bases between them. The CDR3 region has the DNA TGTGCCAGCAGGCCAACTCGATTCTATGAAAAACTGTTTTTT. Protein product: CASRPTRFYEKLFF.

This chain connects TRBV27 to TRBJ1-5; D might be TRBD1 (6 bases). The CDR3 sequence is 17 residues long. The germline V and J ends were trimmed by 2 bases and 6 bases, with 20 bases remaining between them. Per germline, CDR1 MNHEY and CDR2 SMNVEV (reference sequence). CDR3 protein: CASSLIRPGEEGQPQHF. The CDR3 DNA reads TGTGCCAGCAGTTTAATCCGTCCAGGGGAGGAGGGTCAGCCCCAGCATTTT.

This clone was observed a single time. The rearrangement joins TRBV13 to TRBJ1-4, with 10 bases fitting TRBD1. Trimming removed 4 bases from V and 8 bases from J; junction bases left unmatched: 13. The V gene's germline CDR1 is PRHDT and CDR2 FYEKMQ (reference sequence). The CDR3 sequence is 17 residues long. The CDR3 here is CASSSTSGQGVGEKLFF. The CDR3 coding sequence is TGTGCCAGCAGCTCTACGAGTGGACAGGGGGTTGGAGAAAAACTGTTTTTT.

The V and J genes are TRBV19 and TRBJ1-1; tentatively, D is TRBD1 (6 bases). The ends were cut back, 3 bases at V and 6 bases at J, with 14 bases in the middle. The CDR3 extends over 14 amino acids. Germline V CDR1 and CDR2: LNHDA, SQIVND (reference sequence). CDR3 sequence reads: CASSIGGIPAEAFF. The CDR3 nucleotides read TGTGCCAGTAGTATTGGGGGCATTCCAGCTGAAGCTTTCTTT.

The J gene is TRBJ2-5, the V gene TRBV7-2, with 8 positions matching TRBD1. The CDR3 has 15 amino acids. The germline V gene has CDR1 SGHTA and CDR2 FQGNSA. The V segment lost 1 base and the J segment 4 bases; nucleotides outside the gene matches: 5. The chain's CDR3 is CASSLGTGYAETQYF. The CDR3 bases are TGTGCCAGCAGCTTAGGGACAGGGTATGCAGAGACCCAGTACTTC.

CDR3 sequence reads: CASRRGPSGTQYF. CDR3 DNA: TGTGCCAGTAGGCGGGGACCTTCGGGGACCCAGTACTTC. V and J are TRBV7-2 and TRBJ2-5; D is perhaps TRBD2 (6 bases). The CDR3 contains 13 residues. V was trimmed by 9 bases and J by 7 bases, leaving 18 bases between them. Germline CDR1 SGHTA, CDR2 FQGNSA.

The gene calls are TRBV5-8 and TRBJ1-1; possible D gene TRBD1, 5 bases. V lost 0 bases and J lost 4, with 10 bases in between. This CDR3 contains 14 residues. The germline V gene has CDR1 SGHTS and CDR2 YDEGEE. CDR3 region: CASSLEGVSTEAFF. Written as DNA, the CDR3 is TGTGCCAGCAGCTTGGAAGGGGTTAGCACTGAAGCTTTCTTT.

The V and J genes are TRBV6-5 and TRBJ2-3, with a weak D call TRBD2 (7 bases). V lost 5 bases, J lost 4 bases, and 16 bases lay in between. The germline V gene has CDR1 MNHEY and CDR2 SVGAGI. This CDR3 is built from 15 residues. Here the CDR3 DNA reads TGTGCCAGCAGTCCGCGGGCGGGGGCGGCAGATACGCAGTATTTT. Its translation is CASSPRAGAADTQYF.

V and J are TRBV11-2 and TRBJ2-7, with no clear D. The CDR3 has 12 amino acids. From germline, CDR1 is SGHAT and CDR2 FQNNGV. Deletions cut 1 base from V and 4 bases from J, with 5 bases between. The chain's CDR3 is CASSLGSYEQYF. CDR3 nucleotides: TGTGCCAGCAGCTTAGGGTCTTACGAGCAGTACTTC.

The chain combines TRBV5-4 with TRBJ2-7; 10 bases fit TRBD1. This CDR3 has 15 amino acids. V shed 0 bases and J 5 bases; nucleotides not matched to a gene: 5. Per germline, CDR1 SGHNT and CDR2 YYREEE (reference sequence). The CDR3 nucleotides read TGTGCCAGCAGCTTGGACCGGGACAGGGGTCACGAGCAGTACGTC. Residues: CASSLDRDRGHEQYV.